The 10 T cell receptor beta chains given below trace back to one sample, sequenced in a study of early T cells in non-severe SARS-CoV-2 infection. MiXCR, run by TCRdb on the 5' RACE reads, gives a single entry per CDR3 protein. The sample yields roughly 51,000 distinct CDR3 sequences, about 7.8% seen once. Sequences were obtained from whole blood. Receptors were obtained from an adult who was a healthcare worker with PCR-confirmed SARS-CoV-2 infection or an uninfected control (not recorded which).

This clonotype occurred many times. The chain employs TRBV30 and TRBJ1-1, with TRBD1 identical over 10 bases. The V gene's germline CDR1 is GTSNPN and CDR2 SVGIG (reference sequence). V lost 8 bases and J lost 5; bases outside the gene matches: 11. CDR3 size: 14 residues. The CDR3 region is CAGKGDRGETEAFF. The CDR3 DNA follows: TGTGCCGGAAAGGGGGACAGGGGCGAAACTGAAGCTTTCTTT. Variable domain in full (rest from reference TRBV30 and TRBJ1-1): SQTIHQWPATLVQPVGSPLSLECTVEGTSNPNLYWYRQAAGRGLQLLFYSVGIGQISSEVPQNLSASRPQDRQFILSSKKLLLSDSGFYLCAGKGDRGETEAFFGQGTRLTVV.

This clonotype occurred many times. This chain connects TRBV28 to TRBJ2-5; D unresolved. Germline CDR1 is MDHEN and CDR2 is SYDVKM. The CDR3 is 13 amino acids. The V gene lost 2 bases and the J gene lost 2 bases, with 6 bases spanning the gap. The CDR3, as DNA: TGTGCCAGCAGTTTAGACCTACAAGAGACCCAGTACTTC. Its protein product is CASSLDLQETQYF.

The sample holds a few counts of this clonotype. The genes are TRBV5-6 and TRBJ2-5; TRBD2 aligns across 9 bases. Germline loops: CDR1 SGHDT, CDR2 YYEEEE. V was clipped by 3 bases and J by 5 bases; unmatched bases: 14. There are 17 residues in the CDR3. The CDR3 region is CASSWGGLADIMETQYF. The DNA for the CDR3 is TGTGCCAGCAGCTGGGGGGGACTAGCAGATATAATGGAGACCCAGTACTTC.

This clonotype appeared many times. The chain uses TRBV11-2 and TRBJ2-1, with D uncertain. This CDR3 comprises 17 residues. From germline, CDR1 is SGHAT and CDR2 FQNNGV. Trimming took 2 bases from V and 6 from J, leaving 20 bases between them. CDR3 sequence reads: CASSLILSWEISNEQFF. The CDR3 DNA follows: TGTGCCAGCAGCTTAATTCTATCATGGGAAATCAGCAATGAGCAGTTCTTC.

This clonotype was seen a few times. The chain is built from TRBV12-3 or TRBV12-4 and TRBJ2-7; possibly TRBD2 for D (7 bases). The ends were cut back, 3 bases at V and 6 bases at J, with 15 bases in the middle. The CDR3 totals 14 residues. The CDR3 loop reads CASSLKGGLLEQYF. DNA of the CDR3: TGTGCCAGCAGTTTGAAGGGGGGGCTGCTCGAGCAGTACTTC.

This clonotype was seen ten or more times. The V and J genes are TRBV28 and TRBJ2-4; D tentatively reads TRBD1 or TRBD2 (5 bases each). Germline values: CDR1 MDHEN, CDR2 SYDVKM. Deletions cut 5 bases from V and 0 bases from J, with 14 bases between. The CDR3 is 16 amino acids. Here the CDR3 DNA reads TGTGCCAGCAGTAGTTTCGGGACGCTAGCCAAAAACATTCAGTACTTC. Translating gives CASSSFGTLAKNIQYF. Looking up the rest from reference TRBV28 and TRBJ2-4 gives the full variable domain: DVKVTQSSRYLVKRTGEKVFLECVQDMDHENMFWYRQDPGLGLRLIYFSYDVKMKEKGDIPEGYSVSREKKERFSLILESASTNQTSMYLCASSSFGTLAKNIQYFGAGTRLSVL.

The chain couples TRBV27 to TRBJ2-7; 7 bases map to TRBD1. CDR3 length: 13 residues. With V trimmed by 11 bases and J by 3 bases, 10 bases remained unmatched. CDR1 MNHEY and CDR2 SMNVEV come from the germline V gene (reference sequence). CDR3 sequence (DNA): TGTGCCTCCAGCATGGGACAGCTCTACGAGCAGTACTTC. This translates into CASSMGQLYEQYF.

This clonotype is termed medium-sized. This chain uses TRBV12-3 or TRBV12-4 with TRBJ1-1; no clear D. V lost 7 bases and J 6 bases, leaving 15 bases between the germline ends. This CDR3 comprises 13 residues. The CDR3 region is CASKDLVGPEAFF. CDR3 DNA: TGTGCCAGCAAGGACCTGGTGGGCCCTGAAGCTTTCTTT.

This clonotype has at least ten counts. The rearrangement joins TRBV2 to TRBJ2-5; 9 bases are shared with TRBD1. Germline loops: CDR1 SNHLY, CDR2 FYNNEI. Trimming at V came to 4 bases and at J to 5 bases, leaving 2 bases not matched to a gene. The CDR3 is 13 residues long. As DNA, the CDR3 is TGTGCCAGCAGTGGGGACAGGGAGGAGACCCAGTACTTC. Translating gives CASSGDREETQYF.

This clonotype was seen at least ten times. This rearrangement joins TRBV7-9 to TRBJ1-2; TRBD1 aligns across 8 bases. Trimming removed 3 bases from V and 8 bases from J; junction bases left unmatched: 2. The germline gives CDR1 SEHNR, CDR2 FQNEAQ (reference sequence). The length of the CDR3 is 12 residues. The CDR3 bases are TGTGCCAGCAGCTTCAGGGGGCAAGGCTACACCTTC. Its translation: CASSFRGQGYTF.